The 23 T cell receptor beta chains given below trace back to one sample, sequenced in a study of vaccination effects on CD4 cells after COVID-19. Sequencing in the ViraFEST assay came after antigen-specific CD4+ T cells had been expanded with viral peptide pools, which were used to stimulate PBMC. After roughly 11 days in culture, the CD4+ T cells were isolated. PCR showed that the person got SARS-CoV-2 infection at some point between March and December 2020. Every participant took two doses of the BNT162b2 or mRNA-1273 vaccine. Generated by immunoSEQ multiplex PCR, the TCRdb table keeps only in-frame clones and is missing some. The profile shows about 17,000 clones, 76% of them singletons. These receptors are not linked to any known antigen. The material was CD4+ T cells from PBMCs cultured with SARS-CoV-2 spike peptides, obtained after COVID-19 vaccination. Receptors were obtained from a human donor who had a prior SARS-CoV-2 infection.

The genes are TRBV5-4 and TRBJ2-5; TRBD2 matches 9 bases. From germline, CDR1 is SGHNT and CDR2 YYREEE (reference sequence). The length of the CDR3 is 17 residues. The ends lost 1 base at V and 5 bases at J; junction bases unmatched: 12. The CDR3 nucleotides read TGTGCCAGCAGCTTGTCCGGCGGGGGGGCCGTCGGGGAGACCCAGTACTTC. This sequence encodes CASSLSGGGAVGETQYF.

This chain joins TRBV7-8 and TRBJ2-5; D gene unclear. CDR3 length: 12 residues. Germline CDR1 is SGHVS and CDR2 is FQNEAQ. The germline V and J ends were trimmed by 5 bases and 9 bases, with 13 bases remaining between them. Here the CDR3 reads CASSAVDAAQYF. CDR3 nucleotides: TGTGCCAGCAGCGCCGTGGACGCGGCCCAGTACTTC.

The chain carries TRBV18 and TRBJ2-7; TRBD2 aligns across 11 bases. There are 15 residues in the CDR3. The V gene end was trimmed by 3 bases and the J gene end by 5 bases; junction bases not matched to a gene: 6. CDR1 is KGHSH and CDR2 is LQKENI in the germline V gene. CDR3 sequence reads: CASSPIAGGVNEQYF. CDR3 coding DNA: TGTGCCAGCTCACCGATAGCGGGAGGGGTCAACGAGCAGTACTTC.

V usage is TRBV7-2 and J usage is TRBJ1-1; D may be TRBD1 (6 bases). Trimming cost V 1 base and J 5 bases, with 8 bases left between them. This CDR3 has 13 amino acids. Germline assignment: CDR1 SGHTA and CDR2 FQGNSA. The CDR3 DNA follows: TGTGCCAGCAGCTTAGAGAGGGGGACTGAAGCTTTCTTT. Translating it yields CASSLERGTEAFF.

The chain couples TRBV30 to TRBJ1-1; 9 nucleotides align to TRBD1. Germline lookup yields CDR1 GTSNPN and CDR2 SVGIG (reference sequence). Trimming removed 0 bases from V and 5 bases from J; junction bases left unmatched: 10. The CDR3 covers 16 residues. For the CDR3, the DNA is TGTGCCTGGAGTGTATCCCGGACAGGGGCTCTTACTGAAGCTTTCTTT. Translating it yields CAWSVSRTGALTEAFF.

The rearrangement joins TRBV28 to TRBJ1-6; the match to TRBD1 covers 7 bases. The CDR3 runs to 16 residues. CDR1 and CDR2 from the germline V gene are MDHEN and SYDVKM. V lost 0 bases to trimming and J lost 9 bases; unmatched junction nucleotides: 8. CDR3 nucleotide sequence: TGTGCCAGCAGTTTATGGGCAGGACAGGCGGCTTCACCCCTCCACTTT. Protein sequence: CASSLWAGQAASPLHF.

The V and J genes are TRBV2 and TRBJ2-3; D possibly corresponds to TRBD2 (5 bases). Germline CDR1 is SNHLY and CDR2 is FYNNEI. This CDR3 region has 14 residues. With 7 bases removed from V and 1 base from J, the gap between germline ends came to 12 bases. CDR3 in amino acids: CASTVSGRTDTQYF. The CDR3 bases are TGTGCCAGCACAGTCAGCGGACGCACAGATACGCAGTATTTT.

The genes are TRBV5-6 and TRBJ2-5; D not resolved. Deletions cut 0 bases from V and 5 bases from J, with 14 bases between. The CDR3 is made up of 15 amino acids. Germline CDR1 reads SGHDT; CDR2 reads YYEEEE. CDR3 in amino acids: CASSLVGRVRETQYF. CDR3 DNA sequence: TGTGCCAGCAGCTTGGTTGGTAGGGTGAGGGAGACCCAGTACTTC.

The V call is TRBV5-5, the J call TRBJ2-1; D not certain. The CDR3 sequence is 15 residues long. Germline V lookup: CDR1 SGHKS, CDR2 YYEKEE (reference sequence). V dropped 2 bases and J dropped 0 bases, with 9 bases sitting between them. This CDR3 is CASSFAGSSYNEQFF. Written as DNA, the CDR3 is TGTGCCAGCAGCTTTGCCGGAAGCTCCTACAATGAGCAGTTCTTC.

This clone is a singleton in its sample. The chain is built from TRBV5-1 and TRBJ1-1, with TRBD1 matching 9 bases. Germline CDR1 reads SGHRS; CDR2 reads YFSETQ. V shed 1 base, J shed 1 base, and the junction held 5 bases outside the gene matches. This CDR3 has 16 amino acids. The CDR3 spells CASSLTGGLQNTEAFF. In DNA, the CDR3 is TGCGCCAGCAGCTTGACAGGGGGCCTCCAGAACACTGAAGCTTTCTTT.

This CDR3 reads CASSLGLVRGDEQYF. The CDR3, as DNA: TGTGCCAGCAGCTTGGGGCTAGTGCGGGGCGACGAGCAGTACTTC. This chain uses TRBV7-2 with TRBJ2-7; maybe TRBD2 (6 bases). The V gene lost 3 bases and the J gene lost 5 bases, with 17 bases spanning the gap. The CDR3 contains 15 residues. CDR1 SGHTA and CDR2 FQGNSA come from the germline V gene.

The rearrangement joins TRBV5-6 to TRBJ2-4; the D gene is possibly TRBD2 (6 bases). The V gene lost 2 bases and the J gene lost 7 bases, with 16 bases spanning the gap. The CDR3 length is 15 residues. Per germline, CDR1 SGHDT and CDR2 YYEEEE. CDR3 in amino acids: CASSFGGARVNIQYF. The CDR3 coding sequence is TGTGCCAGCAGCTTTGGAGGGGCGAGGGTGAACATTCAGTACTTC.

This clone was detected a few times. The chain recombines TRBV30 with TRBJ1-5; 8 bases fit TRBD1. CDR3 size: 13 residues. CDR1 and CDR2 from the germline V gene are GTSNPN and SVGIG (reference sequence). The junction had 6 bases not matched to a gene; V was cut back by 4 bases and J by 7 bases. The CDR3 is CAWNQGAEQPQHF. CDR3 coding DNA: TGTGCCTGGAATCAGGGGGCAGAGCAGCCCCAGCATTTT.

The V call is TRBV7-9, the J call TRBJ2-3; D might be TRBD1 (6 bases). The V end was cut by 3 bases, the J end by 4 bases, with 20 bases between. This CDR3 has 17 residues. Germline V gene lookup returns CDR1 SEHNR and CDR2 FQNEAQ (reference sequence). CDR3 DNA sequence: TGTGCCAGCAGCTTTTCGACAGGACCCCTTATACCAGATACGCAGTATTTT. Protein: CASSFSTGPLIPDTQYF.

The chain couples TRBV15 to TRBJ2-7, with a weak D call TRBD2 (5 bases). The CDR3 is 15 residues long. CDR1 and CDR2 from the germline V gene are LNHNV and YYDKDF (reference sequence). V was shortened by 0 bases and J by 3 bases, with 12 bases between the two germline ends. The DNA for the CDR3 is TGTGCCACCAGCAGAGATTTTAGCGCGTACTACGAGCAGTACTTC. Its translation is CATSRDFSAYYEQYF.

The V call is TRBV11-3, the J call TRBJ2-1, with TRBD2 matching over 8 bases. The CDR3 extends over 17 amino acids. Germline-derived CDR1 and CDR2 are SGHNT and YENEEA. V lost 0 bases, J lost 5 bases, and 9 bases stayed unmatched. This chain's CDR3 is CASSLDSYAGGHNEQFF. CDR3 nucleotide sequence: TGTGCCAGCAGCTTAGATTCTTATGCGGGAGGCCACAATGAGCAGTTCTTC.

The CDR3 DNA sequence: TGTGCCAGTAAGGGACAGGGACATATGGGATCGGTCACTGAAGCTTTCTTT. Residues: CASKGQGHMGSVTEAFF. The genes are TRBV19 and TRBJ1-1; 9 bases are a match to TRBD1. Germline trimming cut 7 bases from V and 4 bases from J; bases unmatched to any gene: 16. This CDR3 region has 17 residues. Germline V CDR1 and CDR2: LNHDA, SQIVND (reference sequence). Full variable domain (outside the CDR3, taken from reference TRBV19 and TRBJ1-1): DGGITQSPKYLFRKEGQNVTLSCEQNLNHDAMYWYRQDPGQGLRLIYYSQIVNDFQKGDIAEGYSVSREKKESFPLTVTSAQKNPTAFYLCASKGQGHMGSVTEAFFGQGTRLTVV.

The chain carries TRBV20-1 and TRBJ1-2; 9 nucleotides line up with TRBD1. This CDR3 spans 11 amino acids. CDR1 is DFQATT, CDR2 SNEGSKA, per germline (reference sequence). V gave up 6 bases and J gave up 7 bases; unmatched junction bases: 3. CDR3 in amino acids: CSAWDRAGYTF. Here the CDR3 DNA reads TGCAGTGCCTGGGACAGGGCTGGCTACACCTTC.

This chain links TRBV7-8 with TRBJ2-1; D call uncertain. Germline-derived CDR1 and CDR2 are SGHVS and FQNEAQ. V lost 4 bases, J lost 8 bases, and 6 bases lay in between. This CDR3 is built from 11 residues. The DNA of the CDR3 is TGTGCCAGCAGCTCGTGGGATGAGCAGTTCTTC. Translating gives CASSSWDEQFF. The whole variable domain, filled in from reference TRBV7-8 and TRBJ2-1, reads GAGVSQSPRYKVAKRGQDVALRCDPISGHVSLFWYQQALGQGPEFLTYFQNEAQLDKSGLPSDRFFAERPEGSVSTLKIQRTQQEDSAVYLCASSSWDEQFFGPGTRLTVL.

The CDR3 sequence: CAIRGSPGANVLTF. CDR3 in DNA: TGTGCCATCAGGGGGAGTCCTGGGGCCAACGTCCTGACTTTC. V usage is TRBV10-3 and J usage is TRBJ2-6; D might be TRBD2 (5 bases). This CDR3 is 14 amino acids long. Trimming shortened V by 6 bases and J by 2 bases, and 8 bases separated the two germline ends. Per the germline V gene, CDR1 is ENHRY and CDR2 is SYGVKD.

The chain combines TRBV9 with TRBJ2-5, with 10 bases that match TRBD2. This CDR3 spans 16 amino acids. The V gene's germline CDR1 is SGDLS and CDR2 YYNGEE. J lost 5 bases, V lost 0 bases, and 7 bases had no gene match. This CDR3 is CASSVGLAGAGETQYF. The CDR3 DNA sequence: TGTGCCAGCAGCGTAGGGCTAGCGGGAGCGGGTGAGACCCAGTACTTC.

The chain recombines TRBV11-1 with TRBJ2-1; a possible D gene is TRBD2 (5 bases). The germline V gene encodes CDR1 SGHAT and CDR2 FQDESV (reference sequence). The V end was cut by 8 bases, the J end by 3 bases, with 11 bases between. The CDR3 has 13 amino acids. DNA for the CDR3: TGTGCCAGCTCCCCGGGGTACTACAATGAGCAGTTCTTC. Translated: CASSPGYYNEQFF.

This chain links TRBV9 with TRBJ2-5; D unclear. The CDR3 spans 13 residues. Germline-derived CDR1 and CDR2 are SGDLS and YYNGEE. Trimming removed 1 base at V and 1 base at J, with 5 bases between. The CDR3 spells CASSVNSQETQYF. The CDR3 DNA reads TGTGCCAGCAGCGTAAACAGCCAAGAGACCCAGTACTTC.